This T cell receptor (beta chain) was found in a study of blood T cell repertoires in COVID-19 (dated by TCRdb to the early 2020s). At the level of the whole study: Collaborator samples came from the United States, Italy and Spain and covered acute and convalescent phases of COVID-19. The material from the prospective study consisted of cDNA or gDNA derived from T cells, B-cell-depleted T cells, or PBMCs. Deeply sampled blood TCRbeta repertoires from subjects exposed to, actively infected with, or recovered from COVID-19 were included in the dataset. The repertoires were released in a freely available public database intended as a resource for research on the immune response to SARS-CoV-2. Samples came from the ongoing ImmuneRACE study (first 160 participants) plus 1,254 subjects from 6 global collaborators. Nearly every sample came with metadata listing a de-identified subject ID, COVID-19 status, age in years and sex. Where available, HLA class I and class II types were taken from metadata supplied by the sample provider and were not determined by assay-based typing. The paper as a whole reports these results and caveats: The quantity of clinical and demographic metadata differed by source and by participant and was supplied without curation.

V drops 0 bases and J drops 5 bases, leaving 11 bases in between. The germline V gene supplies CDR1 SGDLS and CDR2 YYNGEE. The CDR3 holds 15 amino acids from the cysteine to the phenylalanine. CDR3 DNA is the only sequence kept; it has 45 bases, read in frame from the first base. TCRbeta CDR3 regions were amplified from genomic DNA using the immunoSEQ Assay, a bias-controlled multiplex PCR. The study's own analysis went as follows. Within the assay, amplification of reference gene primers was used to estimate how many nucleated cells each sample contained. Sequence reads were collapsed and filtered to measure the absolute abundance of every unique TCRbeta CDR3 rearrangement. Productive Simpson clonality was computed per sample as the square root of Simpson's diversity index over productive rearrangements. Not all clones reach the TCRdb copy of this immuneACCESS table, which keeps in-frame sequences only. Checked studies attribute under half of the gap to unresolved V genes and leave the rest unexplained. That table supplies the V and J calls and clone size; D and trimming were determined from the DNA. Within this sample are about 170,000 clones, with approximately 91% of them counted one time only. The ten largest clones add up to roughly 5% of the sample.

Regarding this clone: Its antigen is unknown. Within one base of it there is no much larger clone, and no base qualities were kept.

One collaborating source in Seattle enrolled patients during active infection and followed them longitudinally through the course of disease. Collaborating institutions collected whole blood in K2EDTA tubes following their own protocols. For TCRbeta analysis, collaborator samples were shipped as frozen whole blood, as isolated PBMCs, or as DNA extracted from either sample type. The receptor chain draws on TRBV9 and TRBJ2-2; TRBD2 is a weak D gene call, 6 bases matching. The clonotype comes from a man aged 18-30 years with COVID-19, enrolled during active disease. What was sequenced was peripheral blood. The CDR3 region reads CASSVDGAGTGELFF. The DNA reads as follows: TGTGCCAGCAGCGTAGACGGGGCGGGGACCGGGGAGCTGTTTTTT. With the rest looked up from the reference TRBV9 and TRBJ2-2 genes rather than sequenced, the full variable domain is DSGVTQTPKHLITATGQRVTLRCSPRSGDLSVYWYQQSLDQGLQFLIQYYNGEERAKGNILERFSAQQFPDLHSELNLSSLELGDSALYFCASSVDGAGTGELFFGEGSRLTVL.